One and the same sample provided the 5 T cell receptor beta chains below, sequenced in a study of blood T cells in healthy people across ages. A J-beta primer mix and a sample-barcoded 5' primer were used in a second PCR of about 7 to 12 cycles. One entry per CDR3 protein results from TCRdb running MiXCR on the 5' RACE reads. The data show approximately 800,000 distinct CDR3 sequences, roughly 56% seen once. Source material: blood. The source is a man aged 40-49 years in good health.

The gene calls are TRBV6-5 and TRBJ1-1; D not resolved. The ends were cut back, 5 bases at V and 1 base at J, with 11 bases in the middle. Germline V gene sequence: CDR1 MNHEY, CDR2 SVGAGI. The CDR3 contains 14 residues. DNA for the CDR3: TGTGCCAGCAGTCCAGACACCTGGAACACTGAAGCTTTCTTT. This gives the protein CASSPDTWNTEAFF.

The V gene is TRBV25-1, the J gene TRBJ2-4; D unclear. The DNA end is a closer match to TRBJ2-7, so the J assignment may be wrong. The CDR3 sequence is 13 residues long. From germline, CDR1 is MGHDK and CDR2 SYGVNS. The CDR3 region has the DNA TGTGCCAGCATCGACAAGTACTTCTACGAGCAGTACTTC. Translation gives CASIDKYFYEQYF.

The chain carries TRBV20-1 and TRBJ2-5; 10 bases line up with TRBD1. Germline values: CDR1 DFQATT, CDR2 SNEGSKA (reference sequence). The CDR3 consists of 13 residues. Losses at the gene ends were 6 bases for V and 7 bases for J; bases not matched to a gene: 8. CDR3 region: CSAETGGLGTQYF. CDR3 nucleotides: TGCAGTGCCGAGACAGGGGGCTTGGGGACCCAGTACTTC.

This clonotype was observed a few times. CDR3 in DNA: TGTGCCAGCAGAAGCCCGGGACAAGGATATGAAGAGACCCAGTACTTC. This translates into CASRSPGQGYEETQYF. This chain uses TRBV6-2 or TRBV6-3 with TRBJ2-5; D may be TRBD1 (6 bases). V lost 6 bases, J lost 3 bases, and 20 bases lay in between. The germline V gene has CDR1 MNHEY and CDR2 SVGEGT. The CDR3 covers 16 residues.

The V gene is TRBV6-2 or TRBV6-3, the J gene TRBJ2-3; D not resolved. This CDR3 comprises 12 residues. The V gene lost 5 bases and the J gene lost 5 bases, with 8 bases spanning the gap. CDR1 and CDR2 from the germline V gene are MNHEY and SVGEGT. CDR3: CASSTRLDTQYF. The CDR3 DNA is TGTGCCAGCAGTACGAGACTAGATACGCAGTATTTT.